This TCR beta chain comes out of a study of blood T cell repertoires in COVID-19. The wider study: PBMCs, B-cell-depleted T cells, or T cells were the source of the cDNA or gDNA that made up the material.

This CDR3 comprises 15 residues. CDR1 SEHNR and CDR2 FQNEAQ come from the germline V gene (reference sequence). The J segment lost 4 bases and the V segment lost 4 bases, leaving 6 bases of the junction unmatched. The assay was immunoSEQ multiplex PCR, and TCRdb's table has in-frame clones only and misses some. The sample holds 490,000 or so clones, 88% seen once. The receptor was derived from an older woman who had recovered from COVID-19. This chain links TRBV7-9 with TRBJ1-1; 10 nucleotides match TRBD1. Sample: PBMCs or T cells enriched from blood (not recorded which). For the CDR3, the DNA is TGTGCCAGCAGCTCAGACAGGGGGCTTGTCACTGAAGCTTTCTTT. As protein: CASSSDRGLVTEAFF.